This T cell receptor beta chain came from a study of shared clonotypes between healthy human individuals. Notes on the study in general: The sole specimen, blood, was sampled, and tissue repertoires likely differ.

CDR1 is SEHNR and CDR2 is FQNEAQ in the germline V gene (reference sequence). Trimming took off 6 bases at V and 0 bases at J, with 15 bases between the two ends. This CDR3 has 15 residues. Clones were sequenced by immunoSEQ multiplex PCR, and TCRdb holds only the in-frame ones, with some missing. The repertoire has more than 550,000 clones, roughly 87% of them found once; the top ten carry about 33%. In the case of this clone: Its matching antigen is unknown.

The chain joins TRBV7-9 to TRBJ2-7, with D perhaps being TRBD1 or TRBD2 (6 bases each). This TCR derives from a man aged 18 to 30 in good health. Some clones in this sample may be carry-over from other donors' samples. The sequenced sample was memory CD8+ T cells from PBMCs. The subset was: CD45RO+ cells pooled with CCR7-negative TemRA cells. The CDR3 bases are TGTGCCAGCAGGAGGGGGGACCAAGGCTCCTACGAGCAGTACTTC. Amino acids: CASRRGDQGSYEQYF.